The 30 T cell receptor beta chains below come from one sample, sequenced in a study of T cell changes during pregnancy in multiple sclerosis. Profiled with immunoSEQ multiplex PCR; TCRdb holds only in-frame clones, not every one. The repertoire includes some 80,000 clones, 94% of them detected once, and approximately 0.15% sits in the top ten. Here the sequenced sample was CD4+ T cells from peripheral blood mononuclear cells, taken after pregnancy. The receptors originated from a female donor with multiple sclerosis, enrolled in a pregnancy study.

CDR3 bases: TGTGCCAGCAGTGATGGGCTAGCGGGAGACAATGAGCAGTTCTTC. It codes for CASSDGLAGDNEQFF. The chain joins TRBV2 to TRBJ2-1; TRBD2 aligns across 10 bases. V dropped 3 bases and J dropped 5; count of bases not matched to a gene: 4. This CDR3 is built from 15 residues. From germline, CDR1 is SNHLY and CDR2 FYNNEI.

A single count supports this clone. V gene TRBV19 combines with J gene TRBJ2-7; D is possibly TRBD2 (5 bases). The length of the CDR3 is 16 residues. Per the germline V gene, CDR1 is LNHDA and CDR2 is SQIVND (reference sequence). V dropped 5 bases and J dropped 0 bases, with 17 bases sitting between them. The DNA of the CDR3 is TGTGCCAGTAGTTCACGACTAACGACCAACTCCTACGAGCAGTACTTC. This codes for CASSSRLTTNSYEQYF.

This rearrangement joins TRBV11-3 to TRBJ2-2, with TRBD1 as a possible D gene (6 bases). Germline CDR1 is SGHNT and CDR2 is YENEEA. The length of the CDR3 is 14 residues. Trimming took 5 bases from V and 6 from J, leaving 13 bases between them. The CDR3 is CASSQSRGPGELFF. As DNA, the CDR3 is TGTGCCAGCAGCCAAAGCAGGGGTCCCGGGGAGCTGTTTTTT.

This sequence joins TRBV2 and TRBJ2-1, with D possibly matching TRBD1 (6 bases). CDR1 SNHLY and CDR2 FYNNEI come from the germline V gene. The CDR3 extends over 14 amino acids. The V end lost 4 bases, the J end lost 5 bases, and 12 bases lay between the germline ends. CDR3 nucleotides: TGTGCCAGCAGTGCACAGGGCGGTCACAATGAGCAGTTCTTC. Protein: CASSAQGGHNEQFF. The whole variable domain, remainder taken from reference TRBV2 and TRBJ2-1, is EPEVTQTPSHQVTQMGQEVILRCVPISNHLYFYWYRQILGQKVEFLVSFYNNEISEKSEIFDDQFSVERPDGSNFTLKIRSTKLEDSAMYFCASSAQGGHNEQFFGPGTRLTVL.

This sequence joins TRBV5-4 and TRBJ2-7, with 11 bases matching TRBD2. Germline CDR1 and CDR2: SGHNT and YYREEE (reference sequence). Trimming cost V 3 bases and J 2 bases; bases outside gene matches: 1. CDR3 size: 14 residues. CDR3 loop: CASSSGLAAYEQYF. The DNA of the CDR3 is TGTGCCAGCAGCTCGGGACTAGCGGCCTACGAGCAGTACTTC.

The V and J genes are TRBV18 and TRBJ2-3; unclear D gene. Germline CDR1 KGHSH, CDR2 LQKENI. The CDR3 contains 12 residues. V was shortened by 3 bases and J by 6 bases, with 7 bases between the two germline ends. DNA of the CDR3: TGTGCCAGCTCACCCCTACGGGATACGCAGTATTTT. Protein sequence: CASSPLRDTQYF.

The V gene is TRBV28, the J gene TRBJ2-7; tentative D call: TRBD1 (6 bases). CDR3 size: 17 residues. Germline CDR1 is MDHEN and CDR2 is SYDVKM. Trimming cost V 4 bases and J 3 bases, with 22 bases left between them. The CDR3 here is CASSSLPPGHRFYEQYF. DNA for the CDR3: TGTGCCAGCAGTTCCCTACCCCCGGGACACCGTTTCTACGAGCAGTACTTC. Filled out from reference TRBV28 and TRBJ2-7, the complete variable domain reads DVKVTQSSRYLVKRTGEKVFLECVQDMDHENMFWYRQDPGLGLRLIYFSYDVKMKEKGDIPEGYSVSREKKERFSLILESASTNQTSMYLCASSSLPPGHRFYEQYFGPGTRLTVT.

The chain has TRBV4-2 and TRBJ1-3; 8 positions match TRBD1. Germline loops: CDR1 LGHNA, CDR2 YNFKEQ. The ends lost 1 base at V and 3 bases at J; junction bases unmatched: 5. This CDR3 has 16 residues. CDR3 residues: CASSQAGGQGGNTIYF. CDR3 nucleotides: TGTGCCAGCAGCCAAGCGGGAGGACAGGGTGGAAACACCATATATTTT.

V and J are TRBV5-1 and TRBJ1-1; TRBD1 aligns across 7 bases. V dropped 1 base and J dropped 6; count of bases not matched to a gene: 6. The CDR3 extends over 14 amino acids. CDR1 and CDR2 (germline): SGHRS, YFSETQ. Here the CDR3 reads CASSLRQGISEAFF. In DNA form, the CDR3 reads TGCGCCAGCAGCTTGAGACAGGGTATATCTGAAGCTTTCTTT.

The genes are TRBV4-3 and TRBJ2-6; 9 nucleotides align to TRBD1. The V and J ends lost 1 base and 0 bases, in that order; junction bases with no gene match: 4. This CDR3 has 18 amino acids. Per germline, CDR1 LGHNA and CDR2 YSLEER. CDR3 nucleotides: TGCGCCAGCAGCCAAGGACCGGGACAGGGCTCTGGGGCCAACGTCCTGACTTTC. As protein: CASSQGPGQGSGANVLTF.

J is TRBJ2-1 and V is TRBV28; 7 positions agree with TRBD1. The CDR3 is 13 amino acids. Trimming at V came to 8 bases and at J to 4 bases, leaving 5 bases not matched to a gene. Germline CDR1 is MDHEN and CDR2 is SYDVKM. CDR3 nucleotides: TGTGCCAGCCTGGGGGACAGTTACAATGAGCAGTTCTTC. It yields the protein CASLGDSYNEQFF.

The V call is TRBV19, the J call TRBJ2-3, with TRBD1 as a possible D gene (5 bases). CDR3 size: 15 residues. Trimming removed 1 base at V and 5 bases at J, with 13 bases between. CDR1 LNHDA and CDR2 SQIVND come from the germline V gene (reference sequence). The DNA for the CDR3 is TGTGCCAGTAGTATAGGCCCAGGGAAAGTAGATACGCAGTATTTT. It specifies CASSIGPGKVDTQYF.

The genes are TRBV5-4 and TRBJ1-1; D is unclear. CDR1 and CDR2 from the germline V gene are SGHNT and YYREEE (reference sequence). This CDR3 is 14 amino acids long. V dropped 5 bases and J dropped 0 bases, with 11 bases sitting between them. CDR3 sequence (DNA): TGTGCCAGCAGTTACCAACTGGTGAACACTGAAGCTTTCTTT. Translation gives CASSYQLVNTEAFF.

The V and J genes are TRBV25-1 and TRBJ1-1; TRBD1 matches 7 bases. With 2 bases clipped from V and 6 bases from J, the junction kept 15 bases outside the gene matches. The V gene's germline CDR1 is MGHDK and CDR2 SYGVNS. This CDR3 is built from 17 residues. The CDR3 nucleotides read TGTGCCAGCAGTGAACGCCCCTCGGGACAGAGGCACTCTGAAGCTTTCTTT. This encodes CASSERPSGQRHSEAFF.

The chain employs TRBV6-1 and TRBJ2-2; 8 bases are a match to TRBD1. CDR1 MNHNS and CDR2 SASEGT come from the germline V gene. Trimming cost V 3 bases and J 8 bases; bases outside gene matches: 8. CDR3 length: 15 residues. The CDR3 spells CASSDMAGGGGELFF. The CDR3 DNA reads TGTGCCAGCAGTGATATGGCAGGGGGCGGAGGGGAGCTGTTTTTT.

The CDR3 DNA sequence: TGTGCCAGCAGTTACTTCGGTCCGCCGATGAACACTGAAGCTTTCTTT. It is translated as CASSYFGPPMNTEAFF. The chain recombines TRBV6-5 with TRBJ1-1, with no clear D. CDR1 and CDR2 from the germline V gene are MNHEY and SVGAGI. V was pared by 1 base and J by 0 bases, with 12 bases between. The CDR3 loop spans 16 amino acids.

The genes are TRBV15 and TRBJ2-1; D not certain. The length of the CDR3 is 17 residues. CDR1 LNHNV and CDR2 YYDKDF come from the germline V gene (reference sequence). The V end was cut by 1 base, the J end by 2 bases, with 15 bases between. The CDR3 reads CATSRVLLVATYNEQFF. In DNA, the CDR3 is TGTGCCACCAGCAGAGTTTTGCTAGTCGCTACCTACAATGAGCAGTTCTTC.

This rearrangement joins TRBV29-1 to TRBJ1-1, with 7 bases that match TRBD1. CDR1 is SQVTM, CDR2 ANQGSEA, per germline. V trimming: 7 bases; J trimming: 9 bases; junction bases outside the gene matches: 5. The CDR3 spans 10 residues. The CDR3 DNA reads TGCAGCGCCGAACAGGGGAAAGCTTTCTTT. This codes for CSAEQGKAFF.

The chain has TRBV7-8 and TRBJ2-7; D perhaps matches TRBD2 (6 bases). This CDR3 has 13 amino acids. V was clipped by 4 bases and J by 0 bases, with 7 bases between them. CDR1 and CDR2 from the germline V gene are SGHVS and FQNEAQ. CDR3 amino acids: CASSYGSSYEQYF. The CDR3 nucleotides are TGTGCCAGCAGCTACGGGAGCTCCTACGAGCAGTACTTC.

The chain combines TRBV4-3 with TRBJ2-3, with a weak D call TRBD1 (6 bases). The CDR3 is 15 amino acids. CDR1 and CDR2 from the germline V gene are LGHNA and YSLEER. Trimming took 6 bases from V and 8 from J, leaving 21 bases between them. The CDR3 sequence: CASSADRLSSGTQYF. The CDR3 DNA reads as TGCGCCAGCAGTGCAGACAGGTTGTCCTCGGGTACGCAGTATTTT.

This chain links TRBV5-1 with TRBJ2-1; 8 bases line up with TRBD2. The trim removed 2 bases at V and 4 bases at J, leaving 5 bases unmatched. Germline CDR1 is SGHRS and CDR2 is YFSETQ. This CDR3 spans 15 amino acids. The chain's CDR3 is CASSLLAETYNEQFF. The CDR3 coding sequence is TGCGCCAGCAGCTTACTAGCGGAAACATACAATGAGCAGTTCTTC.

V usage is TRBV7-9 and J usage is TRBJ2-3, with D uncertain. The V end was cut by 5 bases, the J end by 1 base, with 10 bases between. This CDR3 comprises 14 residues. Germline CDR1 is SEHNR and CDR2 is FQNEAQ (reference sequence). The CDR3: CASSRIQGTDTQYF. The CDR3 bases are TGTGCCAGCAGCCGAATTCAGGGCACAGATACGCAGTATTTT.

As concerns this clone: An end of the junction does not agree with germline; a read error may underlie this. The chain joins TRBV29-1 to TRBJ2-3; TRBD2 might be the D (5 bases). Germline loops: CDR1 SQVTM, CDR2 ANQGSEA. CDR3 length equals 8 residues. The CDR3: CSVEDGIF. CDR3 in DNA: TGCAGCGTTGAAGACGGGATTTTT.

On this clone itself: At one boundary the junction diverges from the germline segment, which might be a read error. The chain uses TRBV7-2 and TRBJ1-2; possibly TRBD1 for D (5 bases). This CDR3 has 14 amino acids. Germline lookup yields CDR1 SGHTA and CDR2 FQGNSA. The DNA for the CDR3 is TGTGCCAGCACCTTAAGGCAGGGCAACTATGGCTACACCTTC. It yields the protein CASTLRQGNYGYTF.

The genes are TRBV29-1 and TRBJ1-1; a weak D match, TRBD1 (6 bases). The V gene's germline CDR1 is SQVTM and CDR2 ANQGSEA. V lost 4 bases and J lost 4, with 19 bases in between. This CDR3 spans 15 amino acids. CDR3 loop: CSVGFQGRVGTEAFF. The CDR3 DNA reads TGCAGCGTTGGGTTTCAGGGGCGGGTGGGCACTGAAGCTTTCTTT.

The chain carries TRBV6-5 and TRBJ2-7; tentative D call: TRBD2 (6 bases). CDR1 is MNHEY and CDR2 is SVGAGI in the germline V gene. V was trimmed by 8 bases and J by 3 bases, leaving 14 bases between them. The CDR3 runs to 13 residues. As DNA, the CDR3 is TGTGCCAGCTCGCTGGGGGGTAGCTACGAGCAGTACTTC. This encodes CASSLGGSYEQYF.

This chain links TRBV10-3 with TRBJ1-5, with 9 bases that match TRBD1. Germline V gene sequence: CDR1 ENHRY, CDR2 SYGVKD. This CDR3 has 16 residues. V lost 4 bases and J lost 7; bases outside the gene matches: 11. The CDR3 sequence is CAISAPGTGSGQPQHF. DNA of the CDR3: TGTGCCATCAGTGCTCCCGGGACAGGGAGCGGGCAGCCCCAGCATTTT.

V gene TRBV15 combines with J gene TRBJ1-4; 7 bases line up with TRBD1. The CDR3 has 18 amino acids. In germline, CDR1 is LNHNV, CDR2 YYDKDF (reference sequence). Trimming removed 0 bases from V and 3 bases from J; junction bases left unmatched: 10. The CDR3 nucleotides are TGTGCCACCAGCAGAGATTGGGGCTTGGACAGGTCTAATGAAAAACTGTTTTTT. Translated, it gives CATSRDWGLDRSNEKLFF. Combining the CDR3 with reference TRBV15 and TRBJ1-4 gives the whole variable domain DAMVIQNPRYQVTQFGKPVTLSCSQTLNHNVMYWYQQKSSQAPKLLFHYYDKDFNNEADTPDNFQSRRPNTSFCFLDIRSPGLGDTAMYLCATSRDWGLDRSNEKLFFGSGTQLSVL.

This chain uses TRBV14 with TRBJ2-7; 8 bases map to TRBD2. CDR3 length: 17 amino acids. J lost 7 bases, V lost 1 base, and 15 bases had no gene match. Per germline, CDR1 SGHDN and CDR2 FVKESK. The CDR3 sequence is CASSQGLANPLGEEQYF. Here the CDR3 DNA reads TGTGCCAGCAGCCAAGGACTAGCGAACCCCCTCGGGGAGGAGCAGTACTTC.

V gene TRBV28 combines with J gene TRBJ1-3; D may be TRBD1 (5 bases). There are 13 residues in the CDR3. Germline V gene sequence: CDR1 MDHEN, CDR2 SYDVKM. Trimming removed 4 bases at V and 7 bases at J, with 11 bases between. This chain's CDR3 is CASSSGGVNTIYF. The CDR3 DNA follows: TGTGCCAGCAGTTCGGGGGGGGTTAACACCATATATTTT.